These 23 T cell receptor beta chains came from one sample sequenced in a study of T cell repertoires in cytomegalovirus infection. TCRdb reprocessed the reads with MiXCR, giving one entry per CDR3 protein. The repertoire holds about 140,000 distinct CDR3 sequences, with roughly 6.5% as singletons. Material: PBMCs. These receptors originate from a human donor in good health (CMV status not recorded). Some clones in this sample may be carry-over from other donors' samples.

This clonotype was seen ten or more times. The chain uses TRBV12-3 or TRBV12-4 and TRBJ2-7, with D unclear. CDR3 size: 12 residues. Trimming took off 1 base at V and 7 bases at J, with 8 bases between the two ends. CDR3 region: CASSLGPQEQYF. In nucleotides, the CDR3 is TGTGCCAGCAGTTTAGGCCCGCAAGAGCAGTACTTC.

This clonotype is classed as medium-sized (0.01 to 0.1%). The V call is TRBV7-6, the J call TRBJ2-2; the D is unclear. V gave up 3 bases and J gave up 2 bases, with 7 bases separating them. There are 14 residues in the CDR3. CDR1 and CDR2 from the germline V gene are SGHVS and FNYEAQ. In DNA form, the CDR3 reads TGTGCCAGCAGCTTCGCAGGAAACACCGGGGAGCTGTTTTTT. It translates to CASSFAGNTGELFF.

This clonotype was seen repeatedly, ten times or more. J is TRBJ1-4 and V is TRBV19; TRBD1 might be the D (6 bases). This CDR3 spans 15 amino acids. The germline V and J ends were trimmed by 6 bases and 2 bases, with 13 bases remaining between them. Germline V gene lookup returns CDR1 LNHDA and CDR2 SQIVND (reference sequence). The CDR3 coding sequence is TGTGCCAGTAGCCGAAGGAGGGGGACTAATGAAAAACTGTTTTTT. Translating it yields CASSRRRGTNEKLFF.

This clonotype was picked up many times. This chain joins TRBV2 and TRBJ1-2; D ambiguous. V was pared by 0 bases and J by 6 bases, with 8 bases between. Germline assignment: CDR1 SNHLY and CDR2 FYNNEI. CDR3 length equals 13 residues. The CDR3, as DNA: TGTGCCAGCAGTGAAGCATCGAGGAATGGCTACACCTTC. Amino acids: CASSEASRNGYTF. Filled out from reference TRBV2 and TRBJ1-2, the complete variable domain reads EPEVTQTPSHQVTQMGQEVILRCVPISNHLYFYWYRQILGQKVEFLVSFYNNEISEKSEIFDDQFSVERPDGSNFTLKIRSTKLEDSAMYFCASSEASRNGYTFGSGTRLTVV.

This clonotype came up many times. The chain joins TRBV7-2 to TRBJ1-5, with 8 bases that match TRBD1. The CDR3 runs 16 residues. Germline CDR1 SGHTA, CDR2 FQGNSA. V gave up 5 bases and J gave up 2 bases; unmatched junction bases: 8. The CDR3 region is CASSPKGGQGNQPQHF. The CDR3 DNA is TGTGCCAGCAGCCCTAAGGGGGGACAGGGCAATCAGCCCCAGCATTTT.

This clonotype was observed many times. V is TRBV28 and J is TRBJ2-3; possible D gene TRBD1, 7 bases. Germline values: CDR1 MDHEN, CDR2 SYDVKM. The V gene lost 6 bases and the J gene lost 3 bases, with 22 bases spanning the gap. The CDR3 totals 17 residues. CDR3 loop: CASRIGGGGFQTDTQYF. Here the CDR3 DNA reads TGTGCCAGCAGAATAGGAGGGGGCGGCTTCCAAACAGATACGCAGTATTTT.

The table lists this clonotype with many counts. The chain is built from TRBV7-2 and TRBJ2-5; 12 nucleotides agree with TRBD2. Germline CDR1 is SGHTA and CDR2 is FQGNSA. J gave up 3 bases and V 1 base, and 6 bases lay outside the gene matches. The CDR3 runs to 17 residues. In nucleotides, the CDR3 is TGTGCCAGCAGCTTAGGCCTAGCGGGGGGGCCAGAAGAGACCCAGTACTTC. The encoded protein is CASSLGLAGGPEETQYF.

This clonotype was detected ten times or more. CDR3 sequence: CASSPWDGEDIQYF. As DNA, the CDR3 is TGTGCCAGTTCTCCTTGGGACGGTGAGGACATTCAGTACTTC. This rearrangement joins TRBV7-9 to TRBJ2-4, with D perhaps assigned TRBD1 or TRBD2 (5 bases each). Germline CDR1 and CDR2: SEHNR and FQNEAQ (reference sequence). The CDR3 is made up of 14 amino acids. V was trimmed by 9 bases and J by 8 bases, leaving 20 bases between them. The complete variable domain, with remaining parts taken from reference TRBV7-9 and TRBJ2-4, reads DTGVSQNPRHKITKRGQNVTFRCDPISEHNRLYWYRQTLGQGPEFLTYFQNEAQLEKSRLLSDRFSAERPKGSFSTLEIQRTEQGDSAMYLCASSPWDGEDIQYFGAGTRLSVL.

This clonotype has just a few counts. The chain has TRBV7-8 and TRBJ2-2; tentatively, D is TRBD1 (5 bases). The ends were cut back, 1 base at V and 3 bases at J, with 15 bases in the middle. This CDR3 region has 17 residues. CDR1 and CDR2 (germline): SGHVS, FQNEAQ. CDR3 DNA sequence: TGTGCCAGCAGCTTAGGGGGCAGGGCTCGGGACACCGGGGAGCTGTTTTTT. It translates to CASSLGGRARDTGELFF.

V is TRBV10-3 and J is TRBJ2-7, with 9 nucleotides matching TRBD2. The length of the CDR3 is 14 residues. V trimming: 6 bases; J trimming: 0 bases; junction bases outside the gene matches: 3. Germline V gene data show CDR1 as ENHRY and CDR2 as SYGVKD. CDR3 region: CAISKTSGSYEQYF. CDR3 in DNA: TGTGCCATCAGCAAGACTAGCGGCTCCTACGAGCAGTACTTC.

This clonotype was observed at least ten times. The CDR3 DNA is TGCGCCAGCAGCCAAGGGTGGGGTGGGGCCAACGTCCTGACTTTC. This gives the protein CASSQGWGGANVLTF. This chain joins TRBV4-1 and TRBJ2-6, with D uncertain. CDR1 is MGHRA and CDR2 is YSYEKL in the germline V gene. The V end lost 1 base, the J end lost 3 bases, and 7 bases lay between the germline ends. This CDR3 is 15 amino acids long.

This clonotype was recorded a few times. The CDR3 sequence: CAIRGVTGEKNEQFF. In DNA, the CDR3 is TGTGCCATCAGGGGGGTGACCGGGGAGAAGAATGAGCAGTTCTTC. This chain joins TRBV10-3 and TRBJ2-1; D tentatively fits TRBD1 or TRBD2 (5 bases each). The CDR3 totals 15 residues. Germline CDR1 and CDR2: ENHRY and SYGVKD. Trimming shortened V by 6 bases and J by 7 bases, and 19 bases separated the two germline ends.

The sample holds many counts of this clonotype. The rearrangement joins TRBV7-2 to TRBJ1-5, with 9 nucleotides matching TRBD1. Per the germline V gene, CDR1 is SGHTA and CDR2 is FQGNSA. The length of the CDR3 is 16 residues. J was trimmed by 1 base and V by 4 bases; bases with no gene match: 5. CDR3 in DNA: TGTGCCAGCAGCTCGGATACAGGGGGCAGCAATCAGCCCCAGCATTTT. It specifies CASSSDTGGSNQPQHF.

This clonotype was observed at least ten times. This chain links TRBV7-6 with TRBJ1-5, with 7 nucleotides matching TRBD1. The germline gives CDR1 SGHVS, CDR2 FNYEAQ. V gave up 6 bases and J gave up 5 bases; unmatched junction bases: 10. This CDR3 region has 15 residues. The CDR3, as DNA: TGTGCCAGCAGTCGGAGACAGGGACCGGATCAGCCCCAGCATTTT. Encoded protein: CASSRRQGPDQPQHF.

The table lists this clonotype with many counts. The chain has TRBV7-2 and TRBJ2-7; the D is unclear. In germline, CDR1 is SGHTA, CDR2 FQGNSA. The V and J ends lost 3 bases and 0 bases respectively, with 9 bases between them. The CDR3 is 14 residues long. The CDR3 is CASSFGVSSYEQYF. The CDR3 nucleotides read TGTGCCAGCAGCTTCGGCGTTTCCTCCTACGAGCAGTACTTC.

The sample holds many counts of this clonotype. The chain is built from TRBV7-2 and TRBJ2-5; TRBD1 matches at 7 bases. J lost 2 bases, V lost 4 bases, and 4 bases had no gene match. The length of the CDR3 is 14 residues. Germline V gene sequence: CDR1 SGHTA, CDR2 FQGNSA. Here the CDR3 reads CASSWTGQQETQYF. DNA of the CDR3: TGTGCCAGCAGCTGGACAGGCCAGCAAGAGACCCAGTACTTC.

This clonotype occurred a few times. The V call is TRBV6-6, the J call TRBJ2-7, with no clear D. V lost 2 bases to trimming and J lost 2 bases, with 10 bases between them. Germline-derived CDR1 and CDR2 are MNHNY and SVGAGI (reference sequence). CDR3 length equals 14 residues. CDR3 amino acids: CASSYHQKTYEQYF. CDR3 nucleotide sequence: TGTGCCAGCAGTTACCACCAAAAAACCTACGAGCAGTACTTC.

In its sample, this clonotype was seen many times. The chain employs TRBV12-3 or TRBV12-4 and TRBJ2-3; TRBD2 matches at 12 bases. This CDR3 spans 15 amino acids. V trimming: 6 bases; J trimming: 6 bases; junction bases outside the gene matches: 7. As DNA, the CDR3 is TGTGCCAGCAGCCCTAGCGGGGGGGCGGGTGATACGCAGTATTTT. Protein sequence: CASSPSGGAGDTQYF.

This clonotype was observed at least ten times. The CDR3 is CASSPQGGDYGYTF. The CDR3 region has the DNA TGTGCCAGCAGCCCACAGGGGGGAGACTATGGCTACACCTTC. The J gene is TRBJ1-2, the V gene TRBV7-3; 8 nucleotides agree with TRBD1. This CDR3 spans 14 amino acids. V trimming: 5 bases; J trimming: 3 bases; junction bases outside the gene matches: 5. Germline CDR1 and CDR2: SGHTA and FQGTGA.

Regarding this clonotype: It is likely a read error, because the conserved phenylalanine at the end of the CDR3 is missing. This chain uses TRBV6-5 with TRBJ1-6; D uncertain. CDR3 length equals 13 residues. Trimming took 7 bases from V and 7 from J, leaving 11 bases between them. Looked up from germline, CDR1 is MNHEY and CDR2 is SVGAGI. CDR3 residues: CASTRAENSPLHS. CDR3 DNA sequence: TGTGCCAGCACCCGGGCAGAGAATTCACCCCTCCACTCT.

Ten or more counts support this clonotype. The CDR3 is CASSFGLAGGPTDTQYF. The CDR3 DNA is TGTGCCAGCAGCTTTGGACTAGCGGGGGGGCCAACAGATACGCAGTATTTT. V gene TRBV7-2 combines with J gene TRBJ2-3, with 15 bases identical to TRBD2. The CDR3 totals 17 residues. Germline V gene data show CDR1 as SGHTA and CDR2 as FQGNSA. The junction had 4 bases not matched to a gene; V was cut back by 3 bases and J by 3 bases. The full variable domain, with the rest looked up from reference TRBV7-2 and TRBJ2-3, is GAGVSQSPSNKVTEKGKDVELRCDPISGHTALYWYRQSLGQGLEFLIYFQGNSAPDKSGLPSDRFSAERTGGSVSTLTIQRTQQEDSAVYLCASSFGLAGGPTDTQYFGPGTRLTVL.

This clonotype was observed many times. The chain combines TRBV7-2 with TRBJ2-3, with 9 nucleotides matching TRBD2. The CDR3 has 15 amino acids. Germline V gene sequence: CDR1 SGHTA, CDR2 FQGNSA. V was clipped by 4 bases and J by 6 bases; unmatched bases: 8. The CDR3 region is CASSSLAGEIDTQYF. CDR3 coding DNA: TGTGCCAGCAGCTCCTTAGCGGGGGAAATTGATACGCAGTATTTT.

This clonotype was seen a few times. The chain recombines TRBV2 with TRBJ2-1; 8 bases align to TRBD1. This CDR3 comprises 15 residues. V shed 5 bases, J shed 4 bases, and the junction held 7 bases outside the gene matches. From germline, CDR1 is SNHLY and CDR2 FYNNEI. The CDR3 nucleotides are TGTGCCAGCAGTCCCCGGGACAGGAGATACAATGAGCAGTTCTTC. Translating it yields CASSPRDRRYNEQFF.